The rows below give T cell receptor beta chains drawn from one sample of a study of response to subunit inactivated influenza vaccine. TCRdb passed the RT-PCR reads through MiXCR, listing each CDR3 protein once. The sample lists over 650,000 distinct CDR3 sequences; around 20% were seen once. The sample in question was PBMCs from blood, obtained 5 days after vaccination. These receptor sequences come from a man aged 50-60 years who received an inactivated influenza vaccine. Each CDR3 is given with its conserved first and last residue. Fields, in order: CDR3 DNA, CDR3 protein, D gene, J gene, clone size, V gene, CDR3 length. D genes are given only for firm matches. Only some rows state a clone size, as once, few, many or a class for expanded clones.

CDR3 DNA: TGTGCCAGCAGCGTCCGGGCACAAGAGACCCAGTACTTC
CDR3 protein: CASSVRAQETQYF
D gene: -
J gene: TRBJ2-5
clone size: few
V gene: TRBV5-6
CDR3 length: 13

CDR3 DNA: TGCAGTGCCCCGACAGGGGGCTTTCAAATTTCAACTGAAGCTTTCTTT
CDR3 protein: CSAPTGGFQISTEAFF
D gene: TRBD1
J gene: TRBJ1-1
clone size: -
V gene: TRBV20-1
CDR3 length: 16

CDR3 DNA: TGCAGCGCTCAGTTGGGGGGACATTATGAGCAGTTCTTC
CDR3 protein: CSAQLGGHYEQFF
D gene: -
J gene: TRBJ2-1
clone size: few
V gene: TRBV29-1
CDR3 length: 13

CDR3 DNA: TGTGCCAGCAGCCCGCGGACAGGGGCTAACTATGGCTACACCTTC
CDR3 protein: CASSPRTGANYGYTF
D gene: TRBD1
J gene: TRBJ1-2
clone size: many
V gene: TRBV14
CDR3 length: 15

CDR3 DNA: TGTGCCACCAGTGATTCCCAGGGGAGGAGTGGGGCCAACGTCCTGACTTTC
CDR3 protein: CATSDSQGRSGANVLTF
D gene: -
J gene: TRBJ2-6
clone size: few
V gene: TRBV24-1
CDR3 length: 17

CDR3 DNA: TGTGCCAGCAGCACGCCGGGACAGGGCCCCTACGAGCAGTACTTC
CDR3 protein: CASSTPGQGPYEQYF
D gene: TRBD1
J gene: TRBJ2-7
clone size: -
V gene: TRBV7-9
CDR3 length: 15

CDR3 DNA: TGTGCCAGCAGCGACGACAGGGGCTACACCTTC
CDR3 protein: CASSDDRGYTF
D gene: -
J gene: TRBJ1-2
clone size: few
V gene: TRBV7-9
CDR3 length: 11

CDR3 DNA: TGCAGCGTTGAGGAGTGGACAGGGGGCTTGGATGAGCAGTTCTTC
CDR3 protein: CSVEEWTGGLDEQFF
D gene: TRBD1
J gene: TRBJ2-1
clone size: -
V gene: TRBV29-1
CDR3 length: 15

CDR3 DNA: TGTGCCAGCAGTTTCGACAGGGGAACTTACACAGATACGCAGTATTTT
CDR3 protein: CASSFDRGTYTDTQYF
D gene: TRBD1
J gene: TRBJ2-3
clone size: -
V gene: TRBV12-3/TRBV12-4
CDR3 length: 16

CDR3 DNA: TGTGCCAGCAGCGTAGTAGGGGGATCACCCCTCCACTTT
CDR3 protein: CASSVVGGSPLHF
D gene: -
J gene: TRBJ1-6
clone size: -
V gene: TRBV9
CDR3 length: 13

CDR3 DNA: TGTGCCAGCAGTTCCGGGACAGAGCCCTACGAGCAGTACTTC
CDR3 protein: CASSSGTEPYEQYF
D gene: TRBD1
J gene: TRBJ2-7
clone size: many
V gene: TRBV28
CDR3 length: 14

CDR3 DNA: TGCGCCAGCAGCCAAGGACAGGGGCGGACCGGGGAGCTGTTTTTT
CDR3 protein: CASSQGQGRTGELFF
D gene: TRBD1
J gene: TRBJ2-2
clone size: -
V gene: TRBV3-1
CDR3 length: 15

CDR3 DNA: TGCGCCAGCAGTACGGACAGGGGGAACGAGCAGTACTTC
CDR3 protein: CASSTDRGNEQYF
D gene: TRBD1
J gene: TRBJ2-7
clone size: -
V gene: TRBV10-1
CDR3 length: 13

CDR3 DNA: TGCGCCAGCAGCGACGGTTATAGCAATCAGCCCCAGCATTTT
CDR3 protein: CASSDGYSNQPQHF
D gene: -
J gene: TRBJ1-5
clone size: many
V gene: TRBV4-3
CDR3 length: 14

CDR3 DNA: TGTGCCAGCAGTGACCTCGGGGGGGGCTACACCTTC
CDR3 protein: CASSDLGGGYTF
D gene: -
J gene: TRBJ1-2
clone size: few
V gene: TRBV6-5
CDR3 length: 12

CDR3 DNA: TGCAGTGCCCCCAGACAGGGGGCAGATACGCAGTATTTT
CDR3 protein: CSAPRQGADTQYF
D gene: TRBD1
J gene: TRBJ2-3
clone size: many
V gene: TRBV20-1
CDR3 length: 13

CDR3 DNA: TGTGCCAGCAGCAGACTAGCGATTGACAATGAGCAGTTCTTC
CDR3 protein: CASSRLAIDNEQFF
D gene: TRBD2
J gene: TRBJ2-1
clone size: few
V gene: TRBV7-2
CDR3 length: 14

CDR3 DNA: TGCGCCAGCAGCCAAGATGGACAGCCACTCACAGATACGCAGTATTTT
CDR3 protein: CASSQDGQPLTDTQYF
D gene: -
J gene: TRBJ2-3
clone size: few
V gene: TRBV4-3
CDR3 length: 16

CDR3 DNA: TGTGCCAGCATCCCCCCTCACCGGGTGGGGCCCGATGAGCAGTTCTTC
CDR3 protein: CASIPPHRVGPDEQFF
D gene: -
J gene: TRBJ2-1
clone size: many
V gene: TRBV5-6
CDR3 length: 16

CDR3 DNA: TGTGCCAGCAGATGGAGGACAGGGGTTGCAGATACGCAGTATTTT
CDR3 protein: CASRWRTGVADTQYF
D gene: TRBD1
J gene: TRBJ2-3
clone size: few
V gene: TRBV12-3/TRBV12-4
CDR3 length: 15

CDR3 DNA: TGCAGTGCTAGAGAGAGGGAGGGAAATCAGCCCCAGCATTTT
CDR3 protein: CSAREREGNQPQHF
D gene: -
J gene: TRBJ1-5
clone size: -
V gene: TRBV20-1
CDR3 length: 14

CDR3 DNA: TGTGCCAGCAGCCCCCCAGAGTACCCGGGACAGGGAACCAATGAGCAGTTCTTC
CDR3 protein: CASSPPEYPGQGTNEQFF
D gene: TRBD1
J gene: TRBJ2-1
clone size: -
V gene: TRBV12-3/TRBV12-4
CDR3 length: 18

CDR3 DNA: TGTGCCAGCAGCTCGACTAGCGGGAGGACAAACATTCAGTACTTC
CDR3 protein: CASSSTSGRTNIQYF
D gene: TRBD2
J gene: TRBJ2-4
clone size: -
V gene: TRBV7-2
CDR3 length: 15

CDR3 DNA: TGTGCCAGCTCCCCCGGAGAGAATCAGCCCCAGCATTTT
CDR3 protein: CASSPGENQPQHF
D gene: -
J gene: TRBJ1-5
clone size: few
V gene: TRBV18
CDR3 length: 13

CDR3 DNA: TGTGCCAGCAGTTGGGACGGGGATGAAAAACTGTTTTTT
CDR3 protein: CASSWDGDEKLFF
D gene: -
J gene: TRBJ1-4
clone size: few
V gene: TRBV12-3/TRBV12-4
CDR3 length: 13

CDR3 DNA: TGCGCCAGCAGTGAGCGAGGGACTAGCGGGAGATACGAGCAGTACTTC
CDR3 protein: CASSERGTSGRYEQYF
D gene: TRBD2
J gene: TRBJ2-7
clone size: few
V gene: TRBV10-2
CDR3 length: 16

CDR3 DNA: TGCAGTGCTAGAGGGGGCCCGCGCCAAGAGACCCAGTACTTC
CDR3 protein: CSARGGPRQETQYF
D gene: -
J gene: TRBJ2-5
clone size: -
V gene: TRBV20-1
CDR3 length: 14

CDR3 DNA: TGTGCCTGGAGTGTAGGTGGGATCTATGGCTACACCTTC
CDR3 protein: CAWSVGGIYGYTF
D gene: -
J gene: TRBJ1-2
clone size: many
V gene: TRBV30
CDR3 length: 13

CDR3 DNA: TGCAGCGTGAAACAGGGGAACGCTGGCTACACCTTC
CDR3 protein: CSVKQGNAGYTF
D gene: TRBD1
J gene: TRBJ1-2
clone size: many
V gene: TRBV29-1
CDR3 length: 12

CDR3 DNA: TGCAGTGCTAGCCCCTCCACGGGGACCCAAGGGACCCAGTACTTC
CDR3 protein: CSASPSTGTQGTQYF
D gene: -
J gene: TRBJ2-5
clone size: -
V gene: TRBV20-1
CDR3 length: 15

CDR3 DNA: TGTGCCAGCAGTTGGGGCGCGGCAGCTTTGCAGCAGTACTTC
CDR3 protein: CASSWGAAALQQYF
D gene: -
J gene: TRBJ2-7
clone size: -
V gene: TRBV6-2/TRBV6-3
CDR3 length: 14

CDR3 DNA: TGTGCCATCAGTGAATCGGGAGCAGTCGGTAGTACGCAGTATTTT
CDR3 protein: CAISESGAVGSTQYF
D gene: -
J gene: TRBJ2-3
clone size: few
V gene: TRBV10-3
CDR3 length: 15

CDR3 DNA: TGTGCCAGCAGCCTAGGATGGAGCACAGATACGCAGTATTTT
CDR3 protein: CASSLGWSTDTQYF
D gene: -
J gene: TRBJ2-3
clone size: few
V gene: TRBV11-3
CDR3 length: 14

CDR3 DNA: TGTGCCAGCAGTTATACATCTTACCGGGATACGCAGTATTTT
CDR3 protein: CASSYTSYRDTQYF
D gene: -
J gene: TRBJ2-3
clone size: -
V gene: TRBV6-2/TRBV6-3
CDR3 length: 14

CDR3 DNA: TGTGCCAGCTCATGGGACTTCTATGGCTACACCTTC
CDR3 protein: CASSWDFYGYTF
D gene: -
J gene: TRBJ1-2
clone size: few
V gene: TRBV18
CDR3 length: 12

CDR3 DNA: TGCAGTGCTGAACCGGGACAGGGATGGTACGAGCAGTACTTC
CDR3 protein: CSAEPGQGWYEQYF
D gene: TRBD1
J gene: TRBJ2-7
clone size: -
V gene: TRBV20-1
CDR3 length: 14

CDR3 DNA: TGCAGCGTCCCCGGGACAGGGGAAAACTATGGCTACACCTTC
CDR3 protein: CSVPGTGENYGYTF
D gene: TRBD1
J gene: TRBJ1-2
clone size: -
V gene: TRBV29-1
CDR3 length: 14

CDR3 DNA: TGTGCCAGCAGCTTAGATTTCAGGGGAAAAGTCCTGACTTTC
CDR3 protein: CASSLDFRGKVLTF
D gene: -
J gene: TRBJ2-6
clone size: -
V gene: TRBV11-2
CDR3 length: 14

CDR3 DNA: TGTGCCAGCAGTTACTCGGACAGCTCGAACACTGAAGCTTTCTTT
CDR3 protein: CASSYSDSSNTEAFF
D gene: -
J gene: TRBJ1-1
clone size: many
V gene: TRBV6-5
CDR3 length: 15

CDR3 DNA: TGTGCCAGCAGCGTACAGACAGGGGACACAGATACGCAGTATTTT
CDR3 protein: CASSVQTGDTDTQYF
D gene: TRBD1
J gene: TRBJ2-3
clone size: -
V gene: TRBV9
CDR3 length: 15

CDR3 DNA: TGTGCCAGCAGCTTTAGCGACGCATACAATGAGCAGTTCTTC
CDR3 protein: CASSFSDAYNEQFF
D gene: -
J gene: TRBJ2-1
clone size: -
V gene: TRBV7-2
CDR3 length: 14